This T cell receptor (beta chain) is drawn from a study of Ad26.COV2.S vaccination and SARS-CoV-2 variants. Study context: Once or twice, 56 days apart, Ad26.COV2.S was delivered intramuscularly.

Germline loops: CDR1 MNHEY, CDR2 SMNVEV (reference sequence). After removal of 4 bases from V and 6 bases from J, the junction contained 10 bases not matched to a gene. The CDR3 loop spans 15 amino acids. About this clone: Its specificity is unknown.

TCRdb's copy holds only in-frame clones and misses some; the assay was immunoSEQ multiplex PCR. The sample lists about 400,000 clones, over 80% occurring once. Study outcomes and limitations: Total T cell responses, in the TCR breadth and depth analyses, may have been underestimated. Comparable non-spike TCR breadth was observed in vaccine and placebo recipients. Vaccinees reportedly had broad spike-specific CD8+ and CD4+ T cell responses.

Treatment described: around 19 received Ad26.COV2.S at low or high dose, single or two shots; several received placebo; per-sample allocation not given. Collection of the samples took place on day 63 after the first injection of vaccine or placebo. This material consisted of peripheral blood, taken in a trial of Ad26.COV2.S vaccine versus placebo. V and J are TRBV27 and TRBJ2-5; 8 bases line up with TRBD2. The TCR was taken from a person aged 18-65 years who received the Ad26.COV2.S COVID-19 vaccine or a placebo. CDR3 bases: TGTGCCAGCAGTTCCTTCAGTAGCGGGGTCAAGACCCAGTACTTC. Amino acids: CASSSFSSGVKTQYF.